This entry features one TCR beta chain sequence. The antigen remains undetermined. 60 Vbeta and 13 Jbeta primers were used in PCR. This table comes from immunoSEQ multiplex PCR, and its TCRdb copy is limited to in-frame clones, with some not included. The sample shows 200,000 to 250,000 clones, 65% to 80% of them seen only once. The CDR3 covers 12 residues. Germline lookup yields CDR1 LNHDA and CDR2 SQIVND (reference sequence). V dropped 5 bases and J dropped 6 bases, with 8 bases sitting between them. The source of the sample is a study of cytomegalovirus exposure and HLA in healthy donors. Study-level points and caveats: Researchers left out some V segments, among them TRBV6-2 and TRBV6-3, as indistinguishable. Sequencing had likely introduced a cluster of highly shared sequence variants as an artifact.

This chain joins TRBV19 and TRBJ1-5, with D perhaps TRBD1 (6 bases). The TCR comes from a girl aged 2-15 years in good health and CMV-seronegative. Sequences were obtained from PBMCs. CDR3: CASSEGGQPQHF. The DNA of the CDR3 is TGTGCCAGTAGTGAAGGGGGTCAGCCCCAGCATTTT.